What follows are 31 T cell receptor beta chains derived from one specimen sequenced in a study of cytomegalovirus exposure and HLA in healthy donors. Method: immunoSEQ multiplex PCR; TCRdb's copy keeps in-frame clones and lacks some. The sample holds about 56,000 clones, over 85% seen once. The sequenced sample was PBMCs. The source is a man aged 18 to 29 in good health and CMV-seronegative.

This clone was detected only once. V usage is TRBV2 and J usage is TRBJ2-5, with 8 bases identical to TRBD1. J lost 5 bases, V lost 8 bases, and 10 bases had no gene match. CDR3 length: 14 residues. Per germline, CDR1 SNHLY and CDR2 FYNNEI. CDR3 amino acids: CASHGQGLGETQYF. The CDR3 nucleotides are TGTGCCAGCCACGGACAGGGTTTAGGGGAGACCCAGTACTTC.

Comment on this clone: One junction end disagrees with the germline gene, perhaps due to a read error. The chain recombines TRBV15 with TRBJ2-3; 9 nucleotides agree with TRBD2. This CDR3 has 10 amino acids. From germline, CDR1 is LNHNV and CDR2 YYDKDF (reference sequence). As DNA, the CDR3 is TGTGCCACCAGCGGCACCGGGACTAGCTTT. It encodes CATSGTGTSF.

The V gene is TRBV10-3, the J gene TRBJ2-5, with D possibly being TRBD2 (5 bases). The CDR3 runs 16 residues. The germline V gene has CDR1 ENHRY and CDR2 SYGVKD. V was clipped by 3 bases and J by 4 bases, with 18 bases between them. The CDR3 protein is CAISELNPEGRETQYF. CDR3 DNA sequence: TGTGCCATCAGTGAACTAAACCCAGAGGGAAGAGAGACCCAGTACTTC.

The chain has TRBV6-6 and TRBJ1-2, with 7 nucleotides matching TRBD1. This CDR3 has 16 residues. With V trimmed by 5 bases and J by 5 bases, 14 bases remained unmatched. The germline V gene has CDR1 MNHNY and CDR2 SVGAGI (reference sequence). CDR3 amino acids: CASSLTPGQEKYGYTF. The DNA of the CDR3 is TGTGCCAGCAGTCTTACCCCCGGACAGGAAAAATATGGCTACACCTTC.

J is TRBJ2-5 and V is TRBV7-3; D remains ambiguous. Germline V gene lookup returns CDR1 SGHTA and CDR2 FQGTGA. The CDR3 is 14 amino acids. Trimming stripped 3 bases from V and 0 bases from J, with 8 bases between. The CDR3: CASSLAPYQETQYF. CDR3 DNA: TGTGCCAGCAGCTTGGCACCTTACCAAGAGACCCAGTACTTC. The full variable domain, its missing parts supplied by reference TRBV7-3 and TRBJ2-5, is GAGVSQTPSNKVTEKGKYVELRCDPISGHTALYWYRQSLGQGPEFLIYFQGTGAADDSGLPNDRFFAVRPEGSVSTLKIQRTERGDSAVYLCASSLAPYQETQYFGPGTRLLVL.

CDR3 bases: TGTGCCAGCAGTTACCCCCACAGGGGGCTCACTGAAGCTTTCTTT. Amino acids: CASSYPHRGLTEAFF. This chain uses TRBV28 with TRBJ1-1; TRBD1 agrees at 9 bases. V was pared by 4 bases and J by 4 bases, with 7 bases of the junction left unmatched. There are 15 residues in the CDR3. The germline gives CDR1 MDHEN, CDR2 SYDVKM.

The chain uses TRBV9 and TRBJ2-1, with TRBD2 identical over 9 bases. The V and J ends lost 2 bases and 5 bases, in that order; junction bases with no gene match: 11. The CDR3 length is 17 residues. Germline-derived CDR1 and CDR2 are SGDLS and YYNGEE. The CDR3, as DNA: TGTGCCAGCAGCGTGGGTCTAGCGGGAATTAAGGACAATGAGCAGTTCTTC. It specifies CASSVGLAGIKDNEQFF.

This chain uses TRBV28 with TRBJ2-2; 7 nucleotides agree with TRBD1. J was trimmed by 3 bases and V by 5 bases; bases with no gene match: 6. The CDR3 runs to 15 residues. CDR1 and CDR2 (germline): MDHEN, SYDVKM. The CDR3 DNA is TGTGCCAGCAGTCCGGTTGACAGGGACACCGGGGAGCTGTTTTTT. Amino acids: CASSPVDRDTGELFF.

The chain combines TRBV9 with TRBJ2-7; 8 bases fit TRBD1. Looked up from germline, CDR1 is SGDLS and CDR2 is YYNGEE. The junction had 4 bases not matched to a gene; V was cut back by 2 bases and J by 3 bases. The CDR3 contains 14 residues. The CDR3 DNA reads TGTGCCAGCAGCGTTCTGGGACAGGACTACGAGCAGTACTTC. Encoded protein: CASSVLGQDYEQYF.

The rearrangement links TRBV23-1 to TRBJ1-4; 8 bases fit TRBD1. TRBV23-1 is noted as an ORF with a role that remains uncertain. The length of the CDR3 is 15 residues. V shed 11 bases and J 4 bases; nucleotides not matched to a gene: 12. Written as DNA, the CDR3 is TGCGCCGAACGTCACAGGGGGAATAGTAATGAAAAACTGTTTTTT. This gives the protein CAERHRGNSNEKLFF.

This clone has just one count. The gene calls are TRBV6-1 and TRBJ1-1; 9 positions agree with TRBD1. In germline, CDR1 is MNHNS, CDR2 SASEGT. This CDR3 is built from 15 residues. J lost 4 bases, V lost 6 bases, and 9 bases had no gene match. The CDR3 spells CASSPWTGEGTEAFF. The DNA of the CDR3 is TGTGCCAGCAGCCCCTGGACAGGGGAGGGCACTGAAGCTTTCTTT.

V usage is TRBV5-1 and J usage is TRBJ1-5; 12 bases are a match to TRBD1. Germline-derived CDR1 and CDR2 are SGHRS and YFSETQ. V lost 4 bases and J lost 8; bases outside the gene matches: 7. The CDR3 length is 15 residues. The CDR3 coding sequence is TGCGCCAGCAGCAGGGGACAGGGGGCGTGGGAGCCCCAGCATTTT. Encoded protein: CASSRGQGAWEPQHF.

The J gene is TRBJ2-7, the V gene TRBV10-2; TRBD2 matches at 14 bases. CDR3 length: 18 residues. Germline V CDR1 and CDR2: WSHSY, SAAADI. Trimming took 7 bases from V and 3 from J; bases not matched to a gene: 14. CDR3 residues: CASNEGVIGTSGGYEQYF. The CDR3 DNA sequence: TGCGCCAGCAACGAGGGGGTTATAGGGACTAGCGGGGGCTACGAGCAGTACTTC.

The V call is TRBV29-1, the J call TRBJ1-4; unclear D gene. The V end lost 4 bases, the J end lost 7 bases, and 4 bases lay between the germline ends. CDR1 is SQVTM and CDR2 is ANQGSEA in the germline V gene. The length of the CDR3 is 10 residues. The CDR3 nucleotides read TGCAGCGTTGCGGGTGAAAAACTGTTTTTT. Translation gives CSVAGEKLFF. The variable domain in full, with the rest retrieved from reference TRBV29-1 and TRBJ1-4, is SAVISQKPSRDICQRGTSLTIQCQVDSQVTMMFWYRQQPGQSLTLIATANQGSEATYESGFVIDKFPISRPNLTFSTLTVSNMSPEDSSIYLCSVAGEKLFFGSGTQLSVL.

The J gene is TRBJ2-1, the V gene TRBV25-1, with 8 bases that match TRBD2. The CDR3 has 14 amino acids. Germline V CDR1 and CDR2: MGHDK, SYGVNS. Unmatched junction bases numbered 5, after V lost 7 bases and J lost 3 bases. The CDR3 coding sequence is TGTGCCAGCACCACTAGCGGCGACTACAATGAGCAGTTCTTC. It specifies CASTTSGDYNEQFF. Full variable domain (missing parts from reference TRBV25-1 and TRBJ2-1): EADIYQTPRYLVIGTGKKITLECSQTMGHDKMYWYQQDPGMELHLIHYSYGVNSTEKGDLSSESTVSRIRTEHFPLTLESARPSHTSQYLCASTTSGDYNEQFFGPGTRLTVL.

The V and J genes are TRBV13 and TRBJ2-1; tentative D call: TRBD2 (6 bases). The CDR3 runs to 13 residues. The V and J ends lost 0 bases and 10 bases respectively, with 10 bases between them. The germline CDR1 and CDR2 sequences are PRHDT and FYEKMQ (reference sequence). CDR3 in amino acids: CASSLGTRIEQFF. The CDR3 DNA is TGTGCCAGCAGCTTAGGGACTAGAATCGAGCAGTTCTTC.

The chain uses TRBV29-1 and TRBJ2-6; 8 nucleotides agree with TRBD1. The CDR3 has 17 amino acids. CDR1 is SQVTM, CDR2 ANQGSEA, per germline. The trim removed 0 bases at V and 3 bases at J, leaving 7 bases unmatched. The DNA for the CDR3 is TGCAGCGTTGAAGAGGTGTCAGGGGGCGTTGGGGCCAACGTCCTGACTTTC. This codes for CSVEEVSGGVGANVLTF.

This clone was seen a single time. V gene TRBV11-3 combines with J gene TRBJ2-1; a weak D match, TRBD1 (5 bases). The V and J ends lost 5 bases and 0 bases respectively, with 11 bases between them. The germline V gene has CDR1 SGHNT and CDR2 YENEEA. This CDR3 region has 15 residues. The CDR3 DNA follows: TGTGCCAGCAGCCTTAACAGGTTCTCCTACAATGAGCAGTTCTTC. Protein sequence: CASSLNRFSYNEQFF.

The CDR3 region is CASSYKGPGYEQYF. The CDR3, as DNA: TGTGCCAGCAGTTACAAGGGGCCGGGCTACGAGCAGTACTTC. The chain has TRBV6-5 and TRBJ2-7; possibly TRBD1 for D (5 bases). The length of the CDR3 is 14 residues. The germline CDR1 and CDR2 sequences are MNHEY and SVGAGI. The V gene lost 2 bases and the J gene lost 3 bases, with 11 bases spanning the gap.

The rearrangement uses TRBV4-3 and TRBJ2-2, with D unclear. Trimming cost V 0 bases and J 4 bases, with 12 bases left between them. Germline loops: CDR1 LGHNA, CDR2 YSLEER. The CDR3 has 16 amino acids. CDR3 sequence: CASSQESEEITGELFF. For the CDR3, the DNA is TGCGCCAGCAGCCAAGAATCCGAGGAGATCACCGGGGAGCTGTTTTTT.

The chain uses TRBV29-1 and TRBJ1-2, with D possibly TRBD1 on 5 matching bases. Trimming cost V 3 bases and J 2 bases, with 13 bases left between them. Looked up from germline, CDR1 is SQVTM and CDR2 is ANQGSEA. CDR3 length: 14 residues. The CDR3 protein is CSVDRGETNYGYTF. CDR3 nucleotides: TGCAGCGTTGATAGGGGCGAGACGAACTATGGCTACACCTTC.

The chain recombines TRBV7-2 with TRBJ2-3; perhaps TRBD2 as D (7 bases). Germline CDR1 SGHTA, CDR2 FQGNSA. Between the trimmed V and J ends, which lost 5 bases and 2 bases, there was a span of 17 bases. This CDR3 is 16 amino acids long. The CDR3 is CASSLRGGAYTDTQYF. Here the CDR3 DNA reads TGTGCCAGCAGCCTAAGGGGGGGCGCCTACACAGATACGCAGTATTTT.

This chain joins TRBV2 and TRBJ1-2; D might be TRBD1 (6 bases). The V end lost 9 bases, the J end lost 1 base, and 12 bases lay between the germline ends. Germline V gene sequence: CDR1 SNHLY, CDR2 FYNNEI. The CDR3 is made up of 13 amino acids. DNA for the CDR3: TGTGCCAGTAAAGAAGGGGGTAACTATGGCTACACCTTC. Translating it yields CASKEGGNYGYTF.

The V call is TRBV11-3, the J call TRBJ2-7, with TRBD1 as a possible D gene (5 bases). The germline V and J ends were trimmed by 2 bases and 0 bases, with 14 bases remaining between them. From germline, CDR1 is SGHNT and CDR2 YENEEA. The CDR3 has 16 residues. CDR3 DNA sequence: TGTGCCAGCAGCTTAAGCTGGCAGGGCTCCTCCTACGAGCAGTACTTC. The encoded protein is CASSLSWQGSSYEQYF.

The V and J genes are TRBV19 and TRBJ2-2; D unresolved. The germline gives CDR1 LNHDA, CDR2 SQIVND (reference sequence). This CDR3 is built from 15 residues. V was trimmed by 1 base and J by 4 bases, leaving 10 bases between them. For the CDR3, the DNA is TGTGCCAGTAGTATAGGGAGTACCGTCACCGGGGAGCTGTTTTTT. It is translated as CASSIGSTVTGELFF.

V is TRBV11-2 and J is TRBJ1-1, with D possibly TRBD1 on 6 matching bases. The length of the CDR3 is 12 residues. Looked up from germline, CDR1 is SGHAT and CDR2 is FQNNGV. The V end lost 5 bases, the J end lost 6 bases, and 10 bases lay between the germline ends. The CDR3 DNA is TGTGCCAGCAGCCAGGGGCCACCTGAAGCTTTCTTT. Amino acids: CASSQGPPEAFF.

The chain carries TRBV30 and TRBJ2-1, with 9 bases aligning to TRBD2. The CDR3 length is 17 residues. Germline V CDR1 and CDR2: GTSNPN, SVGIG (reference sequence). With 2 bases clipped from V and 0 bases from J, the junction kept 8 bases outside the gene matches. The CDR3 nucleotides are TGTGCCTGGAGTTTGAAGCGGGAGGTGGGCTCCTACAATGAGCAGTTCTTC. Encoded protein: CAWSLKREVGSYNEQFF.

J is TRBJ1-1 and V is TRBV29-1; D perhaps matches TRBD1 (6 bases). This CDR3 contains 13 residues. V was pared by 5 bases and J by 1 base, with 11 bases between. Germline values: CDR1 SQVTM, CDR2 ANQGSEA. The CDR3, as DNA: TGCAGCGTTCCCGAACAGGGGAACACTGAAGCTTTCTTT. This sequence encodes CSVPEQGNTEAFF.

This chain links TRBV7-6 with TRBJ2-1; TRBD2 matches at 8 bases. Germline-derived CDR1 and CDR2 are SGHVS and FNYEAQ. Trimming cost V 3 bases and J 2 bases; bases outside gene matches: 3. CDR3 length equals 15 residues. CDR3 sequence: CASSFTGGAYNEQFF. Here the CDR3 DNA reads TGTGCCAGCAGCTTCACGGGAGGGGCCTACAATGAGCAGTTCTTC. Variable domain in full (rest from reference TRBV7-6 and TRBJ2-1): GAGVSQSPRYKVTKRGQDVALRCDPISGHVSLYWYRQALGQGPEFLTYFNYEAQQDKSGLPNDRFSAERPEGSISTLTIQRTEQRDSAMYRCASSFTGGAYNEQFFGPGTRLTVL.

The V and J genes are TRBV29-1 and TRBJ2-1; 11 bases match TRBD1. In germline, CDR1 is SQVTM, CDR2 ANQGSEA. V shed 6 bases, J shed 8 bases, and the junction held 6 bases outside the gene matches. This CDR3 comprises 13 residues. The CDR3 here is CSVEGQGVHEQFF. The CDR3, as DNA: TGCAGCGTGGAGGGACAGGGGGTGCATGAGCAGTTCTTC.

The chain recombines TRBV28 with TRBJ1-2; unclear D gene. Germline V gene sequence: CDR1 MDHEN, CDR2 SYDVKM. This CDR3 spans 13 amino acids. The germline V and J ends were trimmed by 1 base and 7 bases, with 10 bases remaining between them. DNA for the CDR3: TGTGCCAGCAGTTTATTAAGTGGCAGTGGCTACACCTTC. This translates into CASSLLSGSGYTF.